The rows below give T cell receptor beta chains drawn from one sample of a study of T cell clonotyping in hematopoietic cell transplantation. TCRdb keeps only in-frame clones here, not all; method: immunoSEQ multiplex PCR. The sample includes about 36,000 clones, roughly 96% of them seen just once. The sequencing here drew on peripheral blood mononuclear cells, taken before stem cell transplant. Receptors were obtained from a man aged 40-55 years with chronic myeloid leukemia. Some clones in this sample may be carry-over from other donors' samples. Both conserved end residues are part of each CDR3. The D gene is left open where the match is weak. Size tells how often a clone was seen (once, few, many) or the class of an expanded clone, and some rows leave it out.

D | J | size | V | CDR3 | DNA
NA | TRBJ1-5 | NA | TRBV6-5 | CASSSGYSNQPQHF | TGTGCCAGCAGTTCGGGGTATAGCAATCAGCCCCAGCATTTT
TRBD1 | TRBJ1-2 | NA | TRBV6-5 | CASSYVTGGEGGYTF | TGTGCCAGCAGTTACGTGACAGGGGGAGAGGGTGGCTACACCTTC
NA | TRBJ2-2 | NA | TRBV7-3 | CASSPAEGAAAGELFF | TGTGCCAGCAGCCCCGCCGAAGGGGCTGCTGCCGGGGAGCTGTTTTTT
TRBD1 | TRBJ1-3 | NA | TRBV6-5 | CASSYSTGTGNTIYF | TGTGCCAGCAGTTACTCGACAGGGACTGGAAACACCATATATTTT
NA | TRBJ1-4 | NA | TRBV28 | CASSFPQGNEKLFF | TGTGCCAGCAGTTTTCCACAGGGTAATGAAAAACTGTTTTTT
TRBD2 | TRBJ2-1 | NA | TRBV6-1 | CASSEALAGGYNEQFF | TGTGCCAGCAGTGAAGCGCTAGCGGGGGGTTACAATGAGCAGTTCTTC
TRBD1 | TRBJ1-2 | NA | TRBV29-1 | CSVGVSGQGNGYTF | TGCAGCGTTGGGGTTTCTGGACAGGGGAATGGCTACACCTTC
NA | TRBJ2-1 | NA | TRBV28 | CASSPGGAHNEQFF | TGTGCCAGCAGTCCTGGGGGGGCGCACAATGAGCAGTTCTTC
NA | TRBJ2-7 | NA | TRBV9 | CASSDRGGYEQYF | TGTGCCAGCAGCGACAGGGGGGGCTACGAGCAGTACTTC
NA | TRBJ1-2 | NA | TRBV20-1 | CSAIGYTF | TGCAGTGCTATCGGCTACACCTTC
NA | TRBJ1-2 | NA | TRBV2 | CASSEEGHYGYTF | TGTGCCAGCAGTGAAGAGGGACACTATGGCTACACCTTC
NA | TRBJ2-7 | NA | TRBV30 | CAWSTEAGEQYF | TGTGCCTGGAGTACGGAGGCAGGAGAGCAGTACTTC
NA | TRBJ1-1 | NA | TRBV7-3 | CASSLSSMNTEAFF | TGTGCCAGCAGCTTATCCAGCATGAACACTGAAGCTTTCTTT
TRBD1 | TRBJ2-1 | NA | TRBV4-1 | CASSPKFLIDRNRGDEQFF | TGCGCCAGCAGCCCTAAGTTCCTTATCGACAGGAACAGGGGGGATGAGCAGTTCTTC
NA | TRBJ2-5 | NA | TRBV27 | CASSLSRHQTQYF | TGTGCCAGCAGTTTATCGCGGCATCAGACCCAGTACTTC
NA | TRBJ1-4 | NA | TRBV6-6 | CASSPEATNEKLFF | TGTGCCAGCAGTCCAGAGGCAACTAATGAAAAACTGTTTTTT
NA | TRBJ2-7 | NA | TRBV19 | CASTGRGRYEQYF | TGTGCCAGTACTGGCAGAGGGAGGTACGAGCAGTACTTC
NA | TRBJ1-2 | once | TRBV7-9 | CASSLPGAVEGYTF | TGTGCCAGCAGCTTACCGGGGGCGGTGGAAGGCTACACCTTC
NA | TRBJ1-6 | NA | TRBV7-2 | CASSWAGDAVSPLHF | TGTGCCAGCAGCTGGGCAGGGGACGCCGTATCACCCCTCCACTTT
NA | TRBJ2-3 | NA | TRBV2 | CASRVGQDTQYF | TGTGCCAGCAGGGTGGGGCAAGATACGCAGTATTTT
TRBD2 | TRBJ2-7 | NA | TRBV10-3 | CAISDLTLAGAYEQYF | TGTGCCATCTCAGACCTTACACTAGCGGGTGCCTACGAGCAGTACTTC
TRBD1 | TRBJ2-7 | NA | TRBV13 | CASSLGTGVVEQYF | TGTGCCAGCAGCTTAGGGACAGGGGTGGTCGAGCAGTACTTC
TRBD1 | TRBJ1-6 | NA | TRBV6-5 | CASSPGQGVSPLHF | TGTGCCAGCAGCCCCGGACAGGGGGTTTCACCCCTCCACTTT
TRBD1 | TRBJ2-2 | NA | TRBV7-3 | CASSLGQGGTGELFF | TGTGCCAGCAGCCTCGGACAGGGAGGCACCGGGGAGCTGTTTTTT
TRBD1 | TRBJ2-3 | NA | TRBV27 | CASSLIGTGGEADTQYF | TGTGCCAGCAGTTTAATAGGGACAGGGGGCGAGGCAGATACGCAGTATTTT
NA | TRBJ1-2 | NA | TRBV15 | CATSRALLDGYTF | TGTGCCACCAGCAGGGCATTATTGGACGGCTACACCTTC
NA | TRBJ2-7 | NA | TRBV7-6 | CASSLNRLRGGSYEQYF | TGTGCCAGCAGCCTTAACAGATTGAGGGGCGGCTCCTACGAGCAGTACTTC
NA | TRBJ1-3 | NA | TRBV7-2 | CASSPAVGEGNTIYF | TGTGCCAGCAGCCCAGCTGTGGGGGAAGGAAACACCATATATTTT
TRBD2 | TRBJ2-3 | NA | TRBV4-2 | CASSPPTSGGDTQYF | TGTGCCAGCAGCCCCCCGACTAGCGGGGGGGATACGCAGTATTTT
NA | TRBJ1-1 | NA | TRBV7-2 | CASSLTGQILNTEAFF | TGTGCCAGCAGCTTAACCGGACAGATCTTGAACACTGAAGCTTTCTTT
NA | TRBJ2-3 | NA | TRBV7-2 | CASSPDWGSPTQYF | TGTGCCAGCAGCCCAGACTGGGGCTCTCCTACGCAGTATTTT
NA | TRBJ1-2 | NA | TRBV19 | CASSISLRGYGYTF | TGTGCCAGTAGTATAAGCCTTCGGGGCTATGGCTACACCTTC
NA | TRBJ2-1 | NA | TRBV9 | CASSVYEGSETYNEQFF | TGTGCCAGCAGCGTGTACGAAGGGTCGGAAACCTACAATGAGCAGTTCTTC
NA | TRBJ2-7 | NA | TRBV30 | CAWSVVGAHGQYF | TGTGCCTGGAGTGTAGTGGGGGCGCACGGGCAGTACTTC
TRBD1 | TRBJ2-1 | NA | TRBV2 | CASFKSPGQMRDNEQFF | TGTGCCAGCTTTAAATCTCCGGGACAGATGCGGGACAATGAGCAGTTCTTC
NA | TRBJ1-2 | few | TRBV27 | CASSLRPLGPIEGYTF | TGTGCCAGCAGTTTAAGGCCCCTGGGACCCATCGAGGGCTACACCTTC
NA | TRBJ2-1 | NA | TRBV2 | CASSPQGIRDNEQFF | TGTGCCAGCAGTCCCCAGGGAATTCGCGACAATGAGCAGTTCTTC
NA | TRBJ1-2 | NA | TRBV6-4 | CASSDTPQGLHGYTF | TGTGCCAGCAGTGACACACCACAGGGTCTCCATGGCTACACCTTC
NA | TRBJ2-1 | once | TRBV29-1 | CSVEDPDRSSYNEQFF | TGCAGCGTTGAAGACCCTGACAGGTCGTCCTACAATGAGCAGTTCTTC
NA | TRBJ1-5 | NA | TRBV27 | CASSYDSNQPQHF | TGTGCCAGCAGTTATGACAGCAATCAGCCCCAGCATTTT
NA | TRBJ1-1 | NA | TRBV7-8 | CASSLSLNTEAFF | TGTGCCAGCAGCCTTAGTTTGAACACTGAAGCTTTCTTT
TRBD1 | TRBJ1-1 | NA | TRBV28 | CASSITGTVVPGGAFF | TGTGCCAGCAGTATAACTGGGACAGTTGTCCCCGGAGGAGCTTTCTTT
NA | TRBJ1-2 | NA | TRBV4-3 | CASSQGSNGGPYGYTF | TGCGCCAGCAGCCAAGGTAGCAACGGAGGTCCCTATGGCTACACCTTC
TRBD1 | TRBJ2-7 | NA | TRBV19 | CASTPGQGATYEQYF | TGTGCCAGTACACCAGGACAGGGGGCAACCTACGAGCAGTACTTC
TRBD1 | TRBJ2-7 | NA | TRBV6-5 | CASRVRNRGLYEQYF | TGTGCCAGCAGAGTTAGGAACAGGGGGTTGTACGAGCAGTACTTC
TRBD1 | TRBJ2-7 | NA | TRBV6-5 | CASSYSRDRVNYEQYF | TGTGCCAGCAGTTACTCCCGGGACAGGGTAAACTACGAGCAGTACTTC
NA | TRBJ2-3 | NA | TRBV29-1 | CSASGQQVQYF | TGCAGCGCCTCGGGACAACAAGTGCAGTATTTT
NA | TRBJ1-1 | once | TRBV6-5 | CASSYDQGRTEAFF | TGTGCCAGCAGTTACGATCAGGGTCGGACTGAAGCTTTCTTT
TRBD1 | TRBJ2-3 | NA | TRBV19 | CASRPRQGLDTQYF | TGTGCCAGTAGACCGAGACAGGGTTTAGATACGCAGTATTTT
TRBD1 | TRBJ1-5 | NA | TRBV7-2 | CASSPRDRENQPQHF | TGTGCCAGCAGCCCCCGGGACAGGGAAAATCAGCCCCAGCATTTT